The 5 T cell receptor beta chains in this list originate from one sample, sequenced in a study of T cell responses to AZD1222 COVID-19 vaccine (dated by TCRdb to 2020 to 2023). The time point label, read with the paper, signifies: baseline before first vaccination. Libraries came from the immunoSEQ multiplex PCR assay. This immuneACCESS table, as held by TCRdb, lists in-frame sequences with V and J called but not all clones. Of the missing ones, under half trace to an unresolved V gene in checked studies; the others have no known cause. Across this sample there are about 68,000 clones, with approximately 80% seen only once. 12% of the sample rests with the top ten. The material was peripheral blood, obtained on day 0 of AZD1222 vaccination. These receptors were collected from an adult in good health.

This clone was picked up one time. J is TRBJ2-6 and V is TRBV6-5; D not resolved. The CDR3 length is 14 residues. CDR1 and CDR2 from the germline V gene are MNHEY and SVGAGI. V gave up 6 bases and J gave up 2 bases, with 8 bases separating them. The CDR3 region is CASSSSPGANVLTF. For the CDR3, the DNA is TGTGCCAGCAGCTCCTCCCCTGGGGCCAACGTCCTGACTTTC.

V is TRBV23-1 and J is TRBJ1-2, with 7 bases that match TRBD1. TRBV23-1 is recorded as an ORF, its role being uncertain. Trimming took 1 base from V and 0 from J; bases not matched to a gene: 8. The CDR3 contains 17 residues. CDR3 residues: CASSQWTGSSTNYGYTF. As DNA, the CDR3 is TGCGCCAGCAGTCAATGGACAGGATCTTCTACTAACTATGGCTACACCTTC.

The chain combines TRBV5-6 with TRBJ1-1; D might be TRBD1 (6 bases). The CDR3 has 16 amino acids. Trimming removed 5 bases at V and 1 base at J, with 18 bases between. The germline V gene has CDR1 SGHDT and CDR2 YYEEEE. This CDR3 reads CASSNLWDTSNTEAFF. Here the CDR3 DNA reads TGTGCCAGCAGTAACCTTTGGGACACGTCGAACACTGAAGCTTTCTTT.

This chain links TRBV7-6 with TRBJ2-5; 7 bases match TRBD2. The CDR3 length is 16 residues. Germline CDR1 reads SGHVS; CDR2 reads FNYEAQ. V shed 3 bases, J shed 0 bases, and the junction held 7 bases outside the gene matches. The CDR3 sequence is CASSLTRGLYQETQYF. The CDR3 coding sequence is TGTGCCAGCAGCTTGACGCGGGGGTTGTACCAAGAGACCCAGTACTTC.

The chain links TRBV5-1 to TRBJ2-5; TRBD1 aligns across 10 bases. Germline assignment: CDR1 SGHRS and CDR2 YFSETQ. V gave up 0 bases and J gave up 4 bases; unmatched junction bases: 6. The CDR3 is 16 amino acids. CDR3 sequence reads: CASSLGGTGVPETQYF. The CDR3 nucleotides are TGCGCCAGCAGCTTGGGCGGGACAGGGGTACCAGAGACCCAGTACTTC.